Reported below is one T cell receptor beta chain. This sample was taken from a study of T cell changes during pregnancy in multiple sclerosis. The CDR3 is made up of 15 amino acids. Germline V gene lookup returns CDR1 GTSNPN and CDR2 SVGIG (reference sequence). V lost 0 bases to trimming and J lost 0 bases, with 10 bases between them. Some clones are missing from TCRdb's copy, which holds only in-frame ones; the method was immunoSEQ multiplex PCR. This sample yields about 73,000 clones, of which roughly nine tenths are seen a single time; around 2.2% belongs to the top ten. Here the sequenced sample was peripheral blood, taken in the second trimester of pregnancy. The chain has TRBV30 and TRBJ2-3; weak D call: TRBD2 (6 bases). The sequence was collected from a female donor in good health, enrolled as a control in a pregnancy study. For the CDR3, the DNA is TGTGCCTGGAGTGTTGGGGGGATTAGCACAGATACGCAGTATTTT. Translation: CAWSVGGISTDTQYF.